A selection of T cell receptor beta chains follows, all from one sample in a study of post-analysis software for immune sequencing data. In TCRdb, the PCR reads were re-called with MiXCR into one record per CDR3 protein. This repertoire shows about 430,000 distinct CDR3 sequences, over 30% found once; its top ten account for about 7.6%. Sequencing input: blood. These receptors were obtained from a girl aged 2-10 years with multiple sclerosis. The CDR3 runs from the conserved cysteine through the conserved F or W.

V	J	CDR3
TRBV5-1	TRBJ2-1	CASSLEAASSYNEQFF
TRBV20-1	TRBJ2-5	CSARGGGETQYF
TRBV9	TRBJ2-5	CASSVAQGNSETQYF
TRBV29-1	TRBJ2-5	CSGGRTLEETQYF
TRBV2	TRBJ1-2	CASSFRGTGEGYTF
TRBV24-1	TRBJ2-7	CATSDSLGGSYEQYF
TRBV6-6	TRBJ2-1	CASSIGSDEQFF
TRBV9	TRBJ2-7	CASSAEQGSYEQYF
TRBV29-1	TRBJ1-1	CSVAAGTANTEAFF
TRBV7-6	TRBJ1-5	CASSLGSQGNQPQHF
TRBV20-1	TRBJ2-7	CSARDWSEYEQYF
TRBV29-1	TRBJ2-5	CSVAVRGGETQYF
TRBV27	TRBJ2-3	CASSATSSTDTQYF
TRBV29-1	TRBJ2-1	CSVVGVLYNEQFF
TRBV6-5	TRBJ1-4	CASSYSWTGFKEKLFF